The 18 T cell receptor beta chains presented below share a single source sample, sequenced in a study of T cells in Graves' hyperthyroidism and ophthalmopathy. What was amplified from RNA transcripts were TCR beta CDR3 regions. Carried out on the TCR CDR3, a first-round RT-PCR used the HTBI primer set. TCRdb analysed the multiplex PCR reads with MiXCR anew, one entry per CDR3 protein. Here the sample spans some 270,000 distinct CDR3 sequences, roughly 13% being singletons. Sequenced input: blood. The receptors were sampled from a woman aged 40 to 55 with Graves' hyperthyroidism.

This chain connects TRBV5-1 to TRBJ1-4, with unresolved D. CDR1 is SGHRS and CDR2 is YFSETQ in the germline V gene. V lost 4 bases, J lost 7 bases, and 11 bases lay in between. This CDR3 is built from 13 residues. The CDR3 loop reads CASSRQGREKLFF. The CDR3 DNA reads TGCGCCAGCAGCCGGCAAGGGCGTGAAAAACTGTTTTTT.

This clonotype was seen many times. The chain recombines TRBV18 with TRBJ1-4, with TRBD1 as a possible D gene (5 bases). The germline gives CDR1 KGHSH, CDR2 LQKENI. This CDR3 region has 15 residues. V shed 0 bases and J shed 8 bases, with 13 bases lying between them. The CDR3: CASSPPAGRGEKLFF. The DNA for the CDR3 is TGTGCCAGCTCACCACCGGCAGGGCGAGGGGAAAAACTGTTTTTT.

This clonotype was detected ten times or more. Here the CDR3 reads CASSLGLSYEQYF. The CDR3 DNA is TGTGCCAGCAGCTTAGGACTCTCCTACGAGCAGTACTTC. This chain uses TRBV7-2 with TRBJ2-7, with D unresolved. Germline CDR1 is SGHTA and CDR2 is FQGNSA. The germline V and J ends were trimmed by 1 base and 0 bases, with 4 bases remaining between them. The CDR3 is 13 residues long.

This clonotype was detected many times. V gene TRBV28 combines with J gene TRBJ2-7, with no clear D. With 3 bases removed from V and 2 bases from J, the gap between germline ends came to 11 bases. The CDR3 has 14 residues. Germline values: CDR1 MDHEN, CDR2 SYDVKM. CDR3 amino acids: CASSFGVGTYEQYF. CDR3 bases: TGTGCCAGCAGTTTCGGTGTGGGAACCTACGAGCAGTACTTC.

Ten or more counts support this clonotype. The CDR3: CASSQTTGGAYEQYF. In DNA, the CDR3 is TGCGCCAGCAGCCAGACGACAGGGGGGGCCTACGAGCAGTACTTC. V and J are TRBV5-1 and TRBJ2-7; 9 bases align to TRBD1. This CDR3 has 15 amino acids. J gave up 2 bases and V 4 bases, and 7 bases lay outside the gene matches. The germline V gene has CDR1 SGHRS and CDR2 YFSETQ.

This clonotype was recorded many times. V gene TRBV19 combines with J gene TRBJ2-1, with 8 bases matching TRBD2. CDR1 and CDR2 (germline): LNHDA, SQIVND (reference sequence). The CDR3 contains 16 residues. The V gene end was trimmed by 2 bases and the J gene end by 1 base; junction bases not matched to a gene: 4. For the CDR3, the DNA is TGTGCCAGTAGTATACGGGAGGGCCGGTCCTACAATGAGCAGTTCTTC. Translating gives CASSIREGRSYNEQFF.

This clonotype was seen ten or more times. V is TRBV5-6 and J is TRBJ2-2; no reliable D call. Trimming removed 0 bases at V and 5 bases at J, with 5 bases between. Per germline, CDR1 SGHDT and CDR2 YYEEEE. The CDR3 is made up of 13 amino acids. The CDR3 reads CASSLGVTGELFF. DNA of the CDR3: TGTGCCAGCAGCTTGGGGGTAACCGGGGAGCTGTTTTTT.

This clonotype came up many times. V is TRBV6-1 and J is TRBJ2-7; D not certain. CDR1 and CDR2 from the germline V gene are MNHNS and SASEGT. The CDR3 is 11 residues long. Trimming pared 8 bases from V and 3 bases from J, leaving 8 bases between. Here the CDR3 reads CASGQVYEQYF. CDR3 nucleotide sequence: TGTGCCAGCGGGCAGGTCTACGAGCAGTACTTC.

A few counts support this clonotype. With a much larger clone just one base away, this may be a read error. The chain joins TRBV20-1 to TRBJ1-5; D is ambiguous. The CDR3 covers 13 residues. Germline V CDR1 and CDR2: DFQATT, SNEGSKA (reference sequence). CDR3 region: CSVRQTSNQSQHF. CDR3 in DNA: TGCAGTGTAAGGCAGACTAGCAATCAGTCCCAGCATTTT.

This clonotype was counted a few times. The chain carries TRBV30 and TRBJ2-2; D gene uncertain. The CDR3 has 12 amino acids. Trimming left V 1 base short and J 3 bases short, with 3 bases between. CDR1 is GTSNPN, CDR2 SVGIG, per germline (reference sequence). As DNA, the CDR3 is TGTGCCTGGAGTGCCTACACCGGGGAGCTGTTTTTT. Amino acid sequence: CAWSAYTGELFF. The entire variable domain, with the rest obtained from reference TRBV30 and TRBJ2-2, is as follows: SQTIHQWPATLVQPVGSPLSLECTVEGTSNPNLYWYRQAAGRGLQLLFYSVGIGQISSEVPQNLSASRPQDRQFILSSKKLLLSDSGFYLCAWSAYTGELFFGEGSRLTVL.

This clonotype occurred a few times. The gene calls are TRBV3-1 and TRBJ1-6, with TRBD1 as a possible D gene (5 bases). Germline V gene sequence: CDR1 LGHDT, CDR2 YNNKEL (reference sequence). This CDR3 region has 16 residues. V dropped 3 bases and J dropped 0 bases, with 9 bases sitting between them. The CDR3 nucleotides read TGTGCCAGCAGCCACCACAGGAGCTCCTATAATTCACCCCTCCACTTT. Residues: CASSHHRSSYNSPLHF.

This clonotype was recorded at least ten times. V and J are TRBV12-3 or TRBV12-4 and TRBJ2-5; 8 bases agree with TRBD2. The V and J ends lost 6 bases and 9 bases, in that order; junction bases with no gene match: 9. The CDR3 spans 13 residues. The CDR3 DNA is TGTGCCAGCAGAGGACTAGCCGAGAGGGCCCAGTACTTC. Protein: CASRGLAERAQYF.

The V call is TRBV11-3, the J call TRBJ1-2, with TRBD1 as a possible D gene (5 bases). CDR3 length: 14 amino acids. Germline V CDR1 and CDR2: SGHNT, YENEEA. V was shortened by 3 bases and J by 5 bases, with 13 bases between the two germline ends. The CDR3 sequence: CASSLGPEVYGYTF. The CDR3 DNA follows: TGTGCCAGCAGCTTGGGGCCGGAGGTATATGGCTACACCTTC.

The rearrangement uses TRBV24-1 and TRBJ2-3, with a weak D call TRBD1 (5 bases). Looked up from germline, CDR1 is KGHDR and CDR2 is SFDVKD. The CDR3 covers 15 residues. Trimming left V 4 bases short and J 4 bases short, with 14 bases between. The CDR3 nucleotides are TGTGCCACCAGTGACCCGACAGTTTTGGCAGATACGCAGTATTTT. Amino acid sequence: CATSDPTVLADTQYF.

Only a few counts were recorded for this clonotype. The chain combines TRBV14 with TRBJ1-1; a possible D gene is TRBD1 (6 bases). The V end was cut by 6 bases, the J end by 0 bases, with 17 bases between. The CDR3 is made up of 16 amino acids. CDR1 is SGHDN and CDR2 is FVKESK in the germline V gene. The DNA of the CDR3 is TGTGCCAGCAGTCAGTATCGGGGGCGGGTGAACACTGAAGCTTTCTTT. Translated: CASSQYRGRVNTEAFF.

This clonotype was seen at least ten times. The CDR3 sequence: CASRNTGAYGYTF. The CDR3 DNA sequence: TGTGCCAGCAGGAATACAGGCGCTTATGGCTACACCTTC. The V call is TRBV6-1, the J call TRBJ1-2; TRBD1 is a possible D gene (5 bases). Looked up from germline, CDR1 is MNHNS and CDR2 is SASEGT. The CDR3 is 13 residues long. Between the trimmed V and J ends, which lost 6 bases and 5 bases, there was a span of 13 bases.

This clonotype was detected ten times or more. CDR3 sequence (DNA): TGTGCCAGCAGCTTAAAGGGACGGTTCTATGGCTACACCTTC. Translated, it gives CASSLKGRFYGYTF. The chain is built from TRBV7-9 and TRBJ1-2; TRBD1 might be the D (5 bases). The CDR3 consists of 14 residues. V dropped 2 bases and J dropped 4 bases, with 11 bases sitting between them. The germline CDR1 and CDR2 sequences are SEHNR and FQNEAQ (reference sequence). The full variable domain, its missing parts supplied by reference TRBV7-9 and TRBJ1-2, is DTGVSQNPRHKITKRGQNVTFRCDPISEHNRLYWYRQTLGQGPEFLTYFQNEAQLEKSRLLSDRFSAERPKGSFSTLEIQRTEQGDSAMYLCASSLKGRFYGYTFGSGTRLTVV.

This clonotype has just a few counts. CDR3 residues: CASTGTVLHTDTQYF. The CDR3 nucleotides are TGTGCCAGCACCGGGACAGTCCTCCACACAGATACGCAGTATTTT. The chain uses TRBV3-1 and TRBJ2-3; 7 bases match TRBD1. V lost 7 bases, J lost 2 bases, and 9 bases stayed unmatched. The CDR3 extends over 15 amino acids. Germline V gives CDR1 LGHDT, CDR2 YNNKEL (reference sequence).